The clone carrying this TCR beta chain was seen once. Its target is unknown. Here immunoSEQ multiplex PCR was the method, and the copy in TCRdb shows in-frame clones only, minus some. This table holds under 40,000 clones, over 60% found once. The sample comes from a study of OX40 agonist ivuxolimab in advanced cancers. Study-level information: The treatment was a fully human IgG2 OX40 agonist, ivuxolimab. Melanoma, hepatocellular carcinoma, head and neck or renal cell cancer occurred in dose-escalation patients. Points from the study as a whole: Some nonresponders also had low normalized T-cell clonal expansion. Determination of antigen specificity was not performed for the expanded peripheral T cells.

The CDR3 has 17 residues. Germline V CDR1 and CDR2: SGDLS, YYNGEE. V was shortened by 3 bases and J by 3 bases, with 20 bases between the two germline ends. The origin of this receptor is an adult with an advanced solid tumor such as melanoma, head and neck, liver or kidney cancer. The chain carries TRBV9 and TRBJ2-3; TRBD2 might be the D (7 bases). The sequencing used CD4+ or CD8+ T cells sorted from blood, collected in a trial of the OX40 agonist ivuxolimab. CDR3 residues: CASSDIFGGGQTDTQYF. The CDR3 coding sequence is TGTGCCAGCAGCGATATCTTTGGCGGGGGCCAGACAGATACGCAGTATTTT.